Presented here are 29 T cell receptor beta chains from one specimen sequenced in a study of blood T cells in healthy people across ages. Through a sample-barcoded 5' primer and a J-beta primer mix, a second PCR was run for roughly 6 to 11 cycles. TCRdb processed the 5' RACE reads anew with MiXCR; each CDR3 protein has one entry. The repertoire holds approximately 900,000 distinct CDR3 sequences, with around 48% as singletons. The material sequenced was blood. These receptor sequences come from a man younger than 45 in good health.

The V call is TRBV4-1, the J call TRBJ1-1; D unresolved. Trimming removed 0 bases at V and 5 bases at J, with 10 bases between. Germline CDR1 and CDR2: MGHRA and YSYEKL. The CDR3 contains 14 residues. The CDR3 DNA is TGCGCCAGCAGCCAAGATCGGGCCGGAACTGAAGCTTTCTTT. Translation gives CASSQDRAGTEAFF.

A word on this clonotype: This may come from a read error, since a much larger clone is one base off. The J gene is TRBJ2-1, the V gene TRBV12-5; D gene unclear. CDR1 is LGHNT and CDR2 is FRNRAP in the germline V gene. The CDR3 spans 13 residues. The DNA for the CDR3 is TGTGCTAGTGGTTTGGACAGCCGCAATGGGCAGTTCTTC. Translated, it gives CASGLDSRNGQFF. Looking up the rest from reference TRBV12-5 and TRBJ2-1 gives the full variable domain: DARVTQTPRHKVTEMGQEVTMRCQPILGHNTVFWYRQTMMQGLELLAYFRNRAPLDDSGMPKDRFSAEMPDATLATLKIQPSEPRDSAVYFCASGLDSRNGQFFGPGTRLTVL.

As regards this clonotype: This sequence may be a read error, since a much larger clone differs from it by one base. This chain connects TRBV2 to TRBJ2-5; D is ambiguous. Germline V gene sequence: CDR1 SNHLY, CDR2 FYNNEI. The CDR3 extends over 12 amino acids. The CDR3 DNA reads as TGTGCCAGCAGCTCCGGGTACGAGACCCTGTACTTC. Translated: CASSSGYETLYF.

There are a few counts of this clonotype. The chain carries TRBV20-1 and TRBJ2-5; TRBD1 agrees at 9 bases. CDR3 length equals 13 residues. CDR1 is DFQATT and CDR2 is SNEGSKA in the germline V gene (reference sequence). J was trimmed by 3 bases and V by 5 bases; bases with no gene match: 4. The CDR3 loop reads CSAGDRDKETQYF. As DNA, the CDR3 is TGCAGTGCTGGGGACAGGGACAAAGAGACCCAGTACTTC.

Note on this clonotype: An end of the junction differs from the germline gene, which may be a read error. V is TRBV5-4 and J is TRBJ1-1; 11 nucleotides agree with TRBD1. The CDR3 runs to 15 residues. Germline V gene data show CDR1 as SGHNT and CDR2 as YYREEE (reference sequence). The CDR3 sequence is CASSPRDRGITEAFF. The CDR3 nucleotides are TGTGCCAGCAGCCCCCGGGACAGGGGGATCACTGAAGCTTTCTTC.

This clonotype occurred a few times. This chain links TRBV3-1 with TRBJ1-2; 7 nucleotides agree with TRBD1. V shed 4 bases, J shed 5 bases, and the junction held 13 bases outside the gene matches. CDR3 size: 16 residues. Looked up from germline, CDR1 is LGHDT and CDR2 is YNNKEL (reference sequence). The CDR3 loop reads CASSPSGEARGYGYTF. CDR3 DNA sequence: TGTGCCAGCAGCCCCTCGGGAGAGGCCAGGGGGTATGGCTACACCTTC.

This sequence joins TRBV15 and TRBJ2-4; 9 bases match TRBD1. The CDR3 contains 15 residues. J gave up 13 bases and V 1 base, and 11 bases lay outside the gene matches. Germline values: CDR1 LNHNV, CDR2 YYDKDF (reference sequence). CDR3 protein: CATSRVRGQGSEQYF. The CDR3 DNA sequence: TGTGCCACCAGCAGAGTGAGAGGACAGGGGAGTGAGCAGTACTTC. The full variable domain, completed using reference TRBV15 and TRBJ2-4, is DAMVIQNPRYQVTQFGKPVTLSCSQTLNHNVMYWYQQKSSQAPKLLFHYYDKDFNNEADTPDNFQSRRPNTSFCFLDIRSPGLGDTAMYLCATSRVRGQGSEQYFGAGTRLSVL.

On this clonotype: This may arise from a read error, as a much more abundant clone is one base away. The V and J genes are TRBV7-9 and TRBJ1-5; TRBD1 matches at 9 bases. CDR3 length equals 13 residues. After removal of 5 bases from V and 7 bases from J, the junction contained 3 bases not matched to a gene. Germline loops: CDR1 SEHNR, CDR2 FQNEAQ (reference sequence). The CDR3 spells CASSRTGEQPQHF. CDR3 nucleotides: TGTGCCAGCAGCCGGACAGGGGAGCAGCCCCAGCATTTT.

About this clonotype itself: At one end, the junction sequence differs from germline, possibly due to a read error. V and J are TRBV20-1 and TRBJ1-1, with D hard to call. This CDR3 has 12 amino acids. The germline V gene has CDR1 DFQATT and CDR2 SNEGSKA (reference sequence). The chain's CDR3 is CSARDPNSEAFF. The CDR3 coding sequence is TGCAGTGCTAGAGATCCAAACAGTGAAGCTTTCTTT.

J is TRBJ2-3 and V is TRBV20-1; TRBD1 aligns across 10 bases. Germline values: CDR1 DFQATT, CDR2 SNEGSKA (reference sequence). The CDR3 is made up of 15 amino acids. The V segment lost 1 base and the J segment 4 bases; nucleotides outside the gene matches: 5. CDR3 bases: TGCAGTGCTAGAGGAGGACAGGGGGTCGCAGATACGCAGTATTTT. Protein product: CSARGGQGVADTQYF.

Comments on this clonotype: A much larger clone lies a single base off, so this may be a read error. The chain employs TRBV7-2 and TRBJ1-2; a weak D match, TRBD1 (5 bases). This CDR3 has 17 amino acids. Germline assignment: CDR1 SGHTA and CDR2 FQGNSA. Trimming took off 5 bases at V and 6 bases at J, with 25 bases between the two ends. CDR3 DNA sequence: TGTGCCAGCAGCCCACGGGCAGGAGGAGGGGCATTTGATGGCTACACCTTC. This sequence encodes CASSPRAGGGAFDGYTF. Full variable domain (remainder filled in from reference TRBV7-2 and TRBJ1-2): GAGVSQSPSNKVTEKGKDVELRCDPISGHTALYWYRQSLGQGLEFLIYFQGNSAPDKSGLPSDRFSAERTGGSVSTLTIQRTQQEDSAVYLCASSPRAGGGAFDGYTFGSGTRLTVV.

This clonotype was seen many times. J is TRBJ2-1 and V is TRBV5-1; 11 nucleotides align to TRBD2. Germline CDR1 and CDR2: SGHRS and YFSETQ. CDR3 length: 15 amino acids. V gave up 6 bases and J gave up 8 bases; unmatched junction bases: 10. CDR3 nucleotides: TGCGCCAGCACCAAACTAGCGGGGGCTGACGATGAGCAGTTCTTC. The encoded protein is CASTKLAGADDEQFF. Complete variable domain (other parts from reference TRBV5-1 and TRBJ2-1): KAGVTQTPRYLIKTRGQQVTLSCSPISGHRSVSWYQQTPGQGLQFLFEYFSETQRNKGNFPGRFSGRQFSNSRSEMNVSTLELGDSALYLCASTKLAGADDEQFFGPGTRLTVL.

This clonotype occurred a few times. The V and J genes are TRBV12-3 or TRBV12-4 and TRBJ2-1; the match to TRBD1 covers 7 bases. V dropped 7 bases and J dropped 6; count of bases not matched to a gene: 27. This CDR3 comprises 20 residues. The CDR3: CASTDSHRGLLLDALNEQFF. The CDR3 DNA follows: TGTGCCAGCACCGACTCCCACAGGGGCCTACTTCTGGACGCTCTCAATGAGCAGTTCTTC.

The chain combines TRBV6-4 with TRBJ2-3; 9 nucleotides agree with TRBD2. The CDR3 contains 13 residues. Germline CDR1 is MRHNA and CDR2 is SNTAGT. V was clipped by 3 bases and J by 14 bases; unmatched bases: 9. CDR3 sequence reads: CASSETPSGVGYF. The DNA of the CDR3 is TGTGCCAGCAGTGAAACCCCTAGCGGGGTGGGGTATTTT.

Comment on this clonotype: One end of the junction varies from germline; a read error may be responsible. The V call is TRBV7-2, the J call TRBJ2-3; maybe TRBD1 (6 bases). Germline CDR1 and CDR2: SGHTA and FQGNSA. This CDR3 region has 14 residues. The CDR3 nucleotides read TGTGCCTGCAGCTGGTCAGGGGGCACAGATACGCAGTATTTT. Protein product: CACSWSGGTDTQYF.

This clonotype was seen at least ten times. The genes are TRBV20-1 and TRBJ2-1, with unresolved D. The CDR3 spans 17 residues. V was shortened by 7 bases and J by 0 bases, with 22 bases between the two germline ends. The V gene's germline CDR1 is DFQATT and CDR2 SNEGSKA (reference sequence). The CDR3 protein is CSVPRPVRVSSYNEQFF. DNA for the CDR3: TGCAGTGTCCCCCGCCCCGTAAGGGTTAGCTCCTACAATGAGCAGTTCTTC.

The sample holds a few counts of this clonotype. The V gene is TRBV6-5, the J gene TRBJ1-6; D ambiguous. The CDR3 length is 17 residues. Germline CDR1 reads MNHEY; CDR2 reads SVGAGI. V was pared by 0 bases and J by 0 bases, with 9 bases between. CDR3 sequence (DNA): TGTGCCAGCAGTTACTCTAACAGCCCCTCCTATAATTCACCCCTCCACTTT. Its translation is CASSYSNSPSYNSPLHF.

This clonotype was detected once. Compared with germline, one end of the junction differs, possibly owing to a read error. J is TRBJ2-6 and V is TRBV28; 7 nucleotides line up with TRBD1. Germline V gene sequence: CDR1 MDHEN, CDR2 SYDVKM. The CDR3 is 16 amino acids. CDR3 protein: CTSSLPTGSGANVLTF. DNA of the CDR3: TGTACCAGCAGTTTGCCGACAGGGTCCGGGGCCAACGTCCTGACTTTC.

The chain is built from TRBV4-3 and TRBJ2-3; perhaps D is TRBD1 or TRBD2 (5 bases each). Germline loops: CDR1 LGHNA, CDR2 YSLEER. The V gene lost 1 base and the J gene lost 1 base, with 12 bases spanning the gap. This CDR3 contains 16 residues. CDR3 amino acids: CASSQGGQGGTDTQYF. The DNA for the CDR3 is TGCGCCAGCAGCCAAGGAGGCCAGGGAGGCACAGATACGCAGTATTTT.

This clonotype has only a few counts. The chain links TRBV9 to TRBJ2-5, with 7 bases that match TRBD2. The germline V gene has CDR1 SGDLS and CDR2 YYNGEE. Trimming removed 6 bases from V and 5 bases from J; junction bases left unmatched: 10. The CDR3 runs 14 residues. In DNA, the CDR3 is TGTGCCAGCAAATCTGAACGGGGGGATGAGACCCAGTACTTC. Encoded protein: CASKSERGDETQYF.

This sequence joins TRBV24-1 and TRBJ1-5; D remains ambiguous. CDR3 length equals 15 residues. Germline CDR1 is KGHDR and CDR2 is SFDVKD. The V gene lost 4 bases and the J gene lost 4 bases, with 13 bases spanning the gap. The CDR3 DNA reads TGTGCCACCAGTGAGTCAGGTCGTGAGAATCAGCCCCAGCATTTT. This encodes CATSESGRENQPQHF.

This clonotype was seen once. The CDR3 DNA is TGCGCCAGCAGCCCTGGGACAGGGGGAAATTCACCCCTCCACTTT. Translated, it gives CASSPGTGGNSPLHF. This chain uses TRBV4-3 with TRBJ1-6; 11 positions agree with TRBD1. V was clipped by 4 bases and J by 7 bases; unmatched bases: 3. The CDR3 has 15 amino acids. Per the germline V gene, CDR1 is LGHNA and CDR2 is YSLEER.

This chain connects TRBV7-2 to TRBJ1-1, with a tentative D call TRBD1 (6 bases). Per germline, CDR1 SGHTA and CDR2 FQGNSA. Trimming left V 2 bases short and J 5 bases short, with 21 bases between. The CDR3 runs to 17 residues. The CDR3 nucleotides are TGTGCCAGCAGCTTACTTAGGGCCGGGGGCGGCGGAACTGAAGCTTTCTTT. This codes for CASSLLRAGGGGTEAFF.

The CDR3 DNA follows: TGTGCCAGCTCACCACTGACAGTAGCCAAAAACATTCAGTACTTC. It specifies CASSPLTVAKNIQYF. This rearrangement joins TRBV18 to TRBJ2-4; TRBD1 is a possible D gene (5 bases). CDR1 KGHSH and CDR2 LQKENI come from the germline V gene. V was pared by 1 base and J by 0 bases, with 7 bases between. The CDR3 runs 15 residues.

This rearrangement joins TRBV20-1 to TRBJ2-2, with D possibly being TRBD2 (5 bases). The germline V gene has CDR1 DFQATT and CDR2 SNEGSKA (reference sequence). This CDR3 is built from 16 residues. Deletions cut 5 bases from V and 3 bases from J, with 19 bases between. CDR3 amino acids: CSAAVGTTGDTGELFF. CDR3 sequence (DNA): TGCAGTGCTGCAGTGGGTACCACCGGGGACACCGGGGAGCTGTTTTTT.

CDR3 sequence (DNA): TGTGCCAGCATCCCGGGACAGAACTACGAGCAGTACTTC. Protein sequence: CASIPGQNYEQYF. The gene calls are TRBV11-2 and TRBJ2-7; TRBD1 aligns across 7 bases. Germline CDR1 SGHAT, CDR2 FQNNGV. V lost 7 bases, J lost 3 bases, and 6 bases stayed unmatched. The CDR3 loop spans 13 amino acids.

V and J are TRBV30 and TRBJ2-1, with D uncertain. V was cut by 4 bases and J by 5 bases, with 3 bases left in between. The CDR3 length is 10 residues. The germline CDR1 and CDR2 sequences are GTSNPN and SVGIG (reference sequence). The CDR3: CAWTDNEQFF. As DNA, the CDR3 is TGTGCCTGGACCGACAATGAGCAGTTCTTC.

V and J are TRBV20-1 and TRBJ2-7; 7 bases line up with TRBD1. Trimming cost V 6 bases and J 3 bases; bases outside gene matches: 11. Germline assignment: CDR1 DFQATT and CDR2 SNEGSKA (reference sequence). This CDR3 spans 14 amino acids. CDR3 in DNA: TGCAGTGCAACCAGGGGGACAGTCTACTACGAGCAGTACTTC. This translates into CSATRGTVYYEQYF.

The chain recombines TRBV7-2 with TRBJ2-3; 11 nucleotides agree with TRBD2. The CDR3 runs to 19 residues. Losses at the gene ends were 5 bases for V and 2 bases for J; bases not matched to a gene: 15. Per germline, CDR1 SGHTA and CDR2 FQGNSA. The CDR3 spells CASSKRPATSGGNTDTQYF. CDR3 coding DNA: TGTGCCAGCAGCAAACGCCCGGCTACTAGCGGGGGAAACACAGATACGCAGTATTTT.